A selection of T cell receptor beta chains follows, all from one sample in a study of blood T cell repertoires in COVID-19. Clones were read by immunoSEQ multiplex PCR, and TCRdb kept only the in-frame ones, dropping some. This table holds approximately 240,000 clones, around four fifths found once. The sequencing sample was made of peripheral blood. The receptors were sampled from an older woman with active or convalescent COVID-19. The CDR3 runs from the conserved cysteine through the conserved F or W. The D gene is left open where the match is weak. Clone size is not always given. Where it is, it says once, few, many or a class for expanded clones.

v_call,d_call,clone_size,j_call,cdr3_aa,cdr3_nt
TRBV27,TRBD1,-,TRBJ1-5,CASSLSDRWNQPQHF,TGTGCCAGCAGTCTCTCGGACAGGTGGAATCAGCCCCAGCATTTT
TRBV6-5,-,-,TRBJ1-2,CASSYRQDGGYTF,TGTGCCAGCAGTTACCGGCAGGATGGTGGCTACACCTTC
TRBV2,-,-,TRBJ2-2,CASKSGWNTGELFF,TGTGCCAGCAAATCAGGGTGGAACACCGGGGAGCTGTTTTTT
TRBV7-8,TRBD1,-,TRBJ2-6,CASSRPAGTGGSFQSGANVLTF,TGTGCCAGCAGCCGCCCCGCCGGGACAGGGGGTTCCTTTCAATCTGGGGCCAACGTCCTGACTTTC
TRBV5-5,-,-,TRBJ2-3,CASSLGGLGQYF,TGTGCCAGCAGCTTGGGGGGGCTTGGGCAGTATTTT
TRBV3-1/TRBV3-2,-,-,TRBJ1-2,CASSPGASGLYGYTF,TGTGCCAGCAGCCCCGGTGCGTCAGGACTCTATGGCTACACCTTC
TRBV5-1,TRBD2,-,TRBJ2-3,CASSLDVSGGADTQYF,TGCGCCAGCAGCTTGGACGTTAGCGGGGGGGCAGATACGCAGTATTTT
TRBV14,TRBD2,once,TRBJ2-5,CASSQDRGRAEETQYF,TGTGCCAGCAGCCAAGATCGGGGGAGGGCTGAGGAGACCCAGTACTTC
TRBV28,-,-,TRBJ1-5,CASSFLFSNQPQHF,TGTGCCAGCAGTTTTTTATTTAGCAATCAGCCCCAGCATTTT
TRBV30,-,-,TRBJ1-3,CAWSPSGNTIYF,TGTGCCTGGAGCCCATCTGGAAACACCATATATTTT
TRBV6-6,-,-,TRBJ2-2,CASSYSRLPAGELFF,TGTGCCAGCAGTTACTCGAGACTCCCCGCCGGGGAGCTGTTTTTT
TRBV25-1,TRBD2,-,TRBJ2-1,CASSEIGLAGGNEQFF,TGTGCCAGCAGTGAAATAGGACTAGCGGGGGGGAATGAGCAGTTCTTC
TRBV5-1,TRBD2,-,TRBJ2-7,CASSLTSATYEQYF,TGCGCCAGCAGCTTGACTAGCGCTACCTACGAGCAGTACTTC
TRBV15,-,-,TRBJ1-1,CATSRDRNTEAFF,TGTGCCACCAGCAGAGACAGGAACACTGAAGCTTTCTTT
TRBV19,TRBD2,-,TRBJ2-2,CASAPRLAAPTGELFF,TGTGCCAGTGCCCCGAGACTAGCGGCCCCCACCGGGGAGCTGTTTTTT
TRBV6-5,-,-,TRBJ2-7,CASLSYEQYF,TGTGCCAGTCTCTCCTACGAGCAGTACTTC
TRBV29-1,TRBD1,-,TRBJ1-2,CSVTGTGVGYTF,TGCAGCGTTACCGGGACAGGGGTTGGCTACACCTTC
TRBV6-6,-,once,TRBJ1-5,CASTSGNSNQPQHF,TGTGCCAGCACCTCAGGGAATAGCAATCAGCCCCAGCATTTT
TRBV7-8,-,-,TRBJ2-7,CASSDPPLSGEQYF,TGTGCCAGCAGCGACCCCCCCCTCTCGGGAGAGCAGTACTTC
TRBV18,-,-,TRBJ2-3,CASSPPFGTDTQYF,TGTGCCAGCTCACCCCCCTTTGGCACAGATACGCAGTATTTT
TRBV12-3/TRBV12-4,-,once,TRBJ2-2,CASIRQAGELFF,TGTGCCAGCATCCGACAAGCCGGGGAGCTGTTTTTT
TRBV29-1,-,-,TRBJ2-7,CSAANHGQTSYEQYF,TGCAGCGCGGCTAATCACGGACAGACATCCTACGAGCAGTACTTC
TRBV4-2,TRBD2,-,TRBJ2-7,CASSQGSGRAKEQYF,TGTGCCAGCAGCCAAGGTTCCGGGAGGGCGAAGGAGCAGTACTTC
TRBV7-2,TRBD2,-,TRBJ2-5,CASSLEGLAGAQTQYF,TGTGCCAGCAGCTTAGAGGGACTAGCGGGGGCCCAGACCCAGTACTTC
TRBV2,-,-,TRBJ2-5,CASSDREGMEETQYF,TGTGCCAGCAGTGACCGGGAAGGGATGGAGGAGACCCAGTACTTC
TRBV11-3,-,-,TRBJ1-2,CASSPGTSGYTF,TGTGCCAGCAGCCCCGGGACATCTGGCTACACCTTC
TRBV5-1,-,-,TRBJ2-5,CASSSSDLGGRETQYF,TGCGCCAGCAGCTCGTCGGACTTGGGGGGAAGGGAGACCCAGTACTTC
TRBV19,TRBD2,-,TRBJ2-1,CASSMASGNYNEQFF,TGTGCCAGTAGTATGGCTAGCGGGAACTACAATGAGCAGTTCTTC
TRBV19,TRBD2,-,TRBJ2-1,CASRSAGGPYNEQFF,TGTGCCAGTAGGTCGGCGGGAGGGCCCTACAATGAGCAGTTCTTC
TRBV30,TRBD1,-,TRBJ1-6,CAWNPGQGDNSPLHF,TGTGCCTGGAATCCGGGACAGGGCGATAATTCACCCCTCCACTTT
TRBV7-3,-,-,TRBJ1-5,CASSIGSNQPQHF,TGTGCCAGCAGCATCGGGAGCAATCAGCCCCAGCATTTT
TRBV7-2,-,-,TRBJ1-3,CASRLSGNTIYF,TGTGCCAGCCGGTTATCAGGAAACACCATATATTTT
TRBV5-6,TRBD1,once,TRBJ1-4,CASSWDSGGNEKLFF,TGTGCCAGCAGCTGGGACAGCGGGGGAAATGAAAAACTGTTTTTT
TRBV12-3/TRBV12-4,-,-,TRBJ2-5,CASSFFREETQYF,TGTGCCAGCAGTTTTTTCAGGGAAGAGACCCAGTACTTC
TRBV6-1,TRBD1,-,TRBJ2-3,CASSESTGRTDTQYF,TGTGCCAGCAGTGAATCGACAGGGCGCACAGATACGCAGTATTTT
TRBV5-1,TRBD2,-,TRBJ2-1,CATRLAGGNSYNEQFF,TGCGCCACTAGACTAGCGGGGGGTAACTCCTACAATGAGCAGTTCTTC
TRBV5-6,-,-,TRBJ1-2,CASSLEPGVYGYTF,TGTGCCAGCAGCTTGGAGCCGGGAGTCTATGGCTACACCTTC
TRBV18,-,-,TRBJ2-5,CASSPSQETQYF,TGTGCCAGCTCACCCAGCCAAGAGACCCAGTACTTC
TRBV3-1/TRBV3-2,-,-,TRBJ1-2,CASSQGRQIYGYTF,TGTGCCAGCAGCCAAGGTCGTCAGATCTATGGCTACACCTTC
TRBV7-8,-,-,TRBJ1-2,CASSPLYGYTF,TGTGCCAGCAGCCCCCTCTATGGCTACACCTTC
TRBV10-3,TRBD1,once,TRBJ2-2,CAISEGTDTGELFF,TGTGCCATCAGTGAGGGGACAGACACCGGGGAGCTGTTTTTT
TRBV3-1/TRBV3-2,-,-,TRBJ1-2,CASSQDLAASDYGYTF,TGTGCCAGCAGCCAAGATTTGGCGGCTAGCGACTATGGCTACACCTTC
TRBV4-1,-,-,TRBJ2-7,CASSQDLAGSYEQYF,TGCGCCAGCAGCCAAGATTTGGCGGGCTCTTACGAGCAGTACTTC
TRBV3-1/TRBV3-2,TRBD2,once,TRBJ2-1,CASSHWTSGISEQFF,TGTGCCAGCAGCCATTGGACTAGCGGGATTAGTGAGCAGTTCTTC